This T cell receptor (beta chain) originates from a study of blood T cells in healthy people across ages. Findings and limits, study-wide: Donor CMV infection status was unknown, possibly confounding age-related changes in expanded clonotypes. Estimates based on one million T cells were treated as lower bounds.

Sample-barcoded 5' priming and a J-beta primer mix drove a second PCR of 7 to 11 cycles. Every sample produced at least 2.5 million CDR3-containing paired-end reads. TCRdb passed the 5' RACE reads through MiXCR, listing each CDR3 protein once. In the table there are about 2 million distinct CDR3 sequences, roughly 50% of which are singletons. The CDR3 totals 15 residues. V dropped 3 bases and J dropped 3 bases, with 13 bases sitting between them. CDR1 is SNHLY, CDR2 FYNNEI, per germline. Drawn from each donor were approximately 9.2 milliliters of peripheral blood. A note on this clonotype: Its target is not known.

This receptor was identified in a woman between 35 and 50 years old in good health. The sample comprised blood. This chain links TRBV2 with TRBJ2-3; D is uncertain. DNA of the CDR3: TGTGCCAGCAGTGACCCCAGACAACCTACAGATACGCAGTATTTT. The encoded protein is CASSDPRQPTDTQYF.